This TCR beta chain was sequenced during a study of shared clonotypes between healthy human individuals. The deep-level immunoSEQ assay was used. Produced via immunoSEQ multiplex PCR; TCRdb's table is partial and in-frame only. This table has approximately 530,000 clones, roughly 95% appearing once. The sequenced sample was naive CD4+ T cells sorted from blood. Subset of the sample: CD45RA+ positively selected. The sequence was obtained from a woman in her twenties or thirties in good health.

DNA of the CDR3: TGTGCCAGCACCGTTTCGGAGGATGGCTACACCTTC. Translation: CASTVSEDGYTF. The chain combines TRBV6-1 with TRBJ1-2; D is undetermined. The CDR3 covers 12 residues. The V end lost 7 bases, the J end lost 6 bases, and 12 bases lay between the germline ends. Germline values: CDR1 MNHNS, CDR2 SASEGT.